This T cell receptor beta chain was retrieved from a study of shared clonotypes between healthy human individuals. Study results and caveats: With a few donors compared, 4.5% to 6.5% of naive CD4 clonotypes were shared.

Per germline, CDR1 SGHTA and CDR2 FQGNSA. V was pared by 5 bases and J by 2 bases, with 7 bases between. CDR3 length: 12 amino acids. Some clones are missing from TCRdb's copy, which holds only in-frame ones; the method was immunoSEQ multiplex PCR. The table includes approximately 2.5 million clones, around nine tenths detected once. As regards this clone: The antigen is unknown. This sample includes further DNA sequences coding for the same CDR3.

The origin of this receptor is a man between 18 and 29 years old in good health. This chain links TRBV7-2 with TRBJ2-7, with a tentative D call TRBD2 (5 bases). The sample consisted of naive CD4+ T cells sorted from blood. Subset: CD45RA+ positively selected. DNA of the CDR3: TGTGCCAGCAGCCCGGGAACCTACGAGCAGTACTTC. Translating it yields CASSPGTYEQYF.